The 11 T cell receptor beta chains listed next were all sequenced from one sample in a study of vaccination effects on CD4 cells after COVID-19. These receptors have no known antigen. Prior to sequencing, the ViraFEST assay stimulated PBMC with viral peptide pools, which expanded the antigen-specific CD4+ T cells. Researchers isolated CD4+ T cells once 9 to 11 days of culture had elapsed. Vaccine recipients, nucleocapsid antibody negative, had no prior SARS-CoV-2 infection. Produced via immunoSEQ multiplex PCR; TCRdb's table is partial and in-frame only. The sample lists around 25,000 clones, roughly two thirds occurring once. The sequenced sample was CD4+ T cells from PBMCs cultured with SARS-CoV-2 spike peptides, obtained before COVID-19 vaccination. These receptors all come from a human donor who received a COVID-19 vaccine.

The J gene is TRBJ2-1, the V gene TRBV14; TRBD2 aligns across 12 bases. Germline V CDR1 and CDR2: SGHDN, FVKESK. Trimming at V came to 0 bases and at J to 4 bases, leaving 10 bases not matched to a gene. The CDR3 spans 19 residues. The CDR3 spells CASSQDRLAGGPSYNEQFF. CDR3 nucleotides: TGTGCCAGCAGCCAAGATAGGCTAGCGGGAGGGCCGAGTTACAATGAGCAGTTCTTC. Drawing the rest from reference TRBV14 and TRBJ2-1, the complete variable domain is EAGVTQFPSHSVIEKGQTVTLRCDPISGHDNLYWYRRVMGKEIKFLLHFVKESKQDESGMPNNRFLAERTGGTYSTLKVQPAELEDSGVYFCASSQDRLAGGPSYNEQFFGPGTRLTVL.

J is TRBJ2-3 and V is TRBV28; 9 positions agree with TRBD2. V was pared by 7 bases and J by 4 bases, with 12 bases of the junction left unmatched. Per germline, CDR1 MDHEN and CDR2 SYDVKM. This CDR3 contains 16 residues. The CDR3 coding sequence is TGTGCCAGCATAGACCGCGGCGGGAGGGCCCCAGATACGCAGTATTTT. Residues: CASIDRGGRAPDTQYF.

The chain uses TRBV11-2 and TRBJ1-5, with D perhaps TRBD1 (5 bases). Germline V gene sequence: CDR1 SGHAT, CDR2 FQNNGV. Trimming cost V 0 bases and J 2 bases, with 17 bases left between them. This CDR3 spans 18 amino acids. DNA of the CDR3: TGTGCCAGCAGCTTAGAATTAGGCTACAGGTGGGGCAATCAGCCCCAGCATTTT. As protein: CASSLELGYRWGNQPQHF.

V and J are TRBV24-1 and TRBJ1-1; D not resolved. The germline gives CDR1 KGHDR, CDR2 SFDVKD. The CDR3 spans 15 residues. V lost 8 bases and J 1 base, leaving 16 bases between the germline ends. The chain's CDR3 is CATTSSLVPNTEAFF. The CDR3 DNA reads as TGTGCCACCACGTCAAGTTTAGTGCCGAACACTGAAGCTTTCTTT.

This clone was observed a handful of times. Here the CDR3 DNA reads TGTGCCAGTAGCAGCCGGGACAGGGTAGGCAATGAGCAGTTCTTC. Its protein product is CASSSRDRVGNEQFF. This chain connects TRBV19 to TRBJ2-1; 9 nucleotides align to TRBD1. The CDR3 contains 15 residues. Germline V gives CDR1 LNHDA, CDR2 SQIVND (reference sequence). V lost 6 bases, J lost 6 bases, and 9 bases stayed unmatched.

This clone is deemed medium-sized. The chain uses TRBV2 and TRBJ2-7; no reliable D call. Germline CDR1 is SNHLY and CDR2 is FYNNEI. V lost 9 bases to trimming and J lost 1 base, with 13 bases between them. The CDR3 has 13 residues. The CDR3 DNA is TGTGCCAGTAGCCAGTTGGGATCCTACGAGCAGTACTTC. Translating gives CASSQLGSYEQYF.

The CDR3 sequence is CASGLVTGPHYEQYF. The CDR3 nucleotides are TGTGCTAGTGGTTTGGTAACAGGTCCCCACTACGAGCAGTACTTC. The genes are TRBV12-5 and TRBJ2-7, with D possibly being TRBD1 (5 bases). This CDR3 has 15 amino acids. Germline assignment: CDR1 LGHNT and CDR2 FRNRAP. With 0 bases removed from V and 3 bases from J, the gap between germline ends came to 12 bases.

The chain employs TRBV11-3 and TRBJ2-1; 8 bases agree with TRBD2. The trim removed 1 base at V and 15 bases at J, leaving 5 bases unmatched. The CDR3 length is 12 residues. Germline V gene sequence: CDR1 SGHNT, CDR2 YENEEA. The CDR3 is CASSLVPSGPFF. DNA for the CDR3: TGTGCCAGCAGCTTAGTACCTAGCGGGCCGTTCTTC.

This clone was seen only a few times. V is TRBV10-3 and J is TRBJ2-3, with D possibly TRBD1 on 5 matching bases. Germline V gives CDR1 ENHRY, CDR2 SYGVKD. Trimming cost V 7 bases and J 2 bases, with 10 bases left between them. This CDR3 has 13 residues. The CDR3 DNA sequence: TGTGCCATCACCTCGACAGACACAGATACGCAGTATTTT. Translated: CAITSTDTDTQYF.

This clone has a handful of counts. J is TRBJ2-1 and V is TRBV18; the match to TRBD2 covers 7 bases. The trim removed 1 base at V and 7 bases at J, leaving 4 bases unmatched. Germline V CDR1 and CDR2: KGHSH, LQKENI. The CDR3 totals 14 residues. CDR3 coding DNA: TGTGCCAGCTCACCACAGAGCGGGGATAATGAGCAGTTCTTC. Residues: CASSPQSGDNEQFF.

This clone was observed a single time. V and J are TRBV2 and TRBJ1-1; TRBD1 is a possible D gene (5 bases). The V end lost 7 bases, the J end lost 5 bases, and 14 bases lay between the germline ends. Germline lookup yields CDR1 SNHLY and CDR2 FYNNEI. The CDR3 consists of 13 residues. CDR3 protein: CASNQDGTTEAFF. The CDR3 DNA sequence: TGTGCCAGCAACCAGGACGGGACGACTGAAGCTTTCTTT.